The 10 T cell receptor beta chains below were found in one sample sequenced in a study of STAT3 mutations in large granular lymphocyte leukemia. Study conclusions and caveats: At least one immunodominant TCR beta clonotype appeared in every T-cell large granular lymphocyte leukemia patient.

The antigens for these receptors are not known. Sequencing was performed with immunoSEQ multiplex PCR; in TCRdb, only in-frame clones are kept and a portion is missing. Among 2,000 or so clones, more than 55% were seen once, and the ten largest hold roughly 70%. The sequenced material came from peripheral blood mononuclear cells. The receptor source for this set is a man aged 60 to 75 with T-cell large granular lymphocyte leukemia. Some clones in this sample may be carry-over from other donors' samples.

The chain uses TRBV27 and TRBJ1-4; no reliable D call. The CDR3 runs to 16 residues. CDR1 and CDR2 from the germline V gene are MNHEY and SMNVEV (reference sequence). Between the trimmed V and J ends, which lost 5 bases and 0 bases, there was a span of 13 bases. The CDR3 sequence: CASSGYIGATNEKLFF. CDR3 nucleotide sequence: TGTGCCAGCAGTGGCTACATTGGAGCAACTAATGAAAAACTGTTTTTT.

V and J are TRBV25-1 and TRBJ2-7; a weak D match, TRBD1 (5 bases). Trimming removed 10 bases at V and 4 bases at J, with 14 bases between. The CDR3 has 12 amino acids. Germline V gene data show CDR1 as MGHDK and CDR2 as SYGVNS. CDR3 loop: CATSGQGYEQYF. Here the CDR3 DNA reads TGTGCCACCTCCGGGCAGGGTTACGAGCAGTACTTC.

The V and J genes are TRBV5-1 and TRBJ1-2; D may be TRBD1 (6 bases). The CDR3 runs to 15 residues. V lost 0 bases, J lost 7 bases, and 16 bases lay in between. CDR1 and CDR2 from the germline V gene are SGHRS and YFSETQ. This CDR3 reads CASSLDRALGGGYTF. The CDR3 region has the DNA TGCGCCAGCAGCTTGGACAGGGCCTTGGGAGGTGGCTACACCTTC.

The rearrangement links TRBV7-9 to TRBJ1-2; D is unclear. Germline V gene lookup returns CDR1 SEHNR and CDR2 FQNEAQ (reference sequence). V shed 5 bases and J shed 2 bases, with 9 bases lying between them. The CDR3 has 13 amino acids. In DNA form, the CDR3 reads TGTGCCAGCAGCAGAGAGGGCAACTATGGCTACACCTTC. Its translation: CASSREGNYGYTF.

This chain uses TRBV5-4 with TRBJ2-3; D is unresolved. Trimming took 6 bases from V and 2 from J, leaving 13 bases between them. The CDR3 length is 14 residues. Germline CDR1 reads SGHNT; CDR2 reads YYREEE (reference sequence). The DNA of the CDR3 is TGTGCCAGCACCTCTTCTAAGAACACAGATACGCAGTATTTT. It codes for CASTSSKNTDTQYF. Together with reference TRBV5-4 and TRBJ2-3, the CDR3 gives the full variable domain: ETGVTQSPTHLIKTRGQQVTLRCSSQSGHNTVSWYQQALGQGPQFIFQYYREEENGRGNFPPRFSGLQFPNYSSELNVNALELDDSALYLCASTSSKNTDTQYFGPGTRLTVL.

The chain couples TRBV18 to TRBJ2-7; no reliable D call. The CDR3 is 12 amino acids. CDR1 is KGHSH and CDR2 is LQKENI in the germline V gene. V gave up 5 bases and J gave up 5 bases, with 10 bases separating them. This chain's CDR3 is CASSASRDEQYF. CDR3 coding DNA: TGTGCCAGCTCAGCCTCTAGGGACGAGCAGTACTTC.

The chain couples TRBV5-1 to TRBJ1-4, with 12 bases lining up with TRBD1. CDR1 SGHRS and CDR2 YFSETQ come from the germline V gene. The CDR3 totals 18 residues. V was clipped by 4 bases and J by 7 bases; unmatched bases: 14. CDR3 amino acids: CASSLTGTGGAESEKLFF. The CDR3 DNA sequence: TGCGCCAGCAGCCTCACCGGGACAGGGGGCGCAGAAAGTGAAAAACTGTTTTTT.

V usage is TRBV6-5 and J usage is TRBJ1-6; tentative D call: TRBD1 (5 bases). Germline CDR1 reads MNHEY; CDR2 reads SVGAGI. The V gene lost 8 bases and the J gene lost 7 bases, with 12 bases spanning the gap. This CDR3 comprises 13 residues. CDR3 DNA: TGTGCCAGCGGCAGGGTTGAGAATTCACCCCTCCACTTT. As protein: CASGRVENSPLHF.

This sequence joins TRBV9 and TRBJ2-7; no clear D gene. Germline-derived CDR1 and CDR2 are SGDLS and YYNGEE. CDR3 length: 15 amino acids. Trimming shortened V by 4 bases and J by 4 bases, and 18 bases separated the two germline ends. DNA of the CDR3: TGTGCCAGCAGCCCTGACATGGCTGTACGGTACGAGCAGTACTTC. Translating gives CASSPDMAVRYEQYF.

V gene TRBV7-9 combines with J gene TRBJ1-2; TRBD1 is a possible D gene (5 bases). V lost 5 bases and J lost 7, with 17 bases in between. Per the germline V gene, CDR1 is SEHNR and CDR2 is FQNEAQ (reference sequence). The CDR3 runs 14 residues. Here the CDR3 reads CASSLPTATRGYTF. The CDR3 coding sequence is TGTGCCAGCAGCCTCCCGACAGCTACGCGTGGCTACACCTTC.